These 14 T cell receptor beta chains came from one sample sequenced in a study of blood T cell repertoires in COVID-19. Sequencing used immunoSEQ multiplex PCR; TCRdb keeps in-frame clones, though not all of them. Altogether around 80,000 clones are present, about 80% being singletons, with the ten largest covering around 6%. The specimen sequenced was peripheral blood. The source of these receptors is a man over 45 with active or convalescent COVID-19.

The chain couples TRBV5-4 to TRBJ2-5, with 8 bases that match TRBD2. The CDR3 length is 15 residues. The V gene end was trimmed by 4 bases and the J gene end by 1 base; junction bases not matched to a gene: 6. Germline CDR1 and CDR2: SGHNT and YYREEE (reference sequence). CDR3 loop: CASSLTGTSQETQYF. The CDR3, as DNA: TGTGCCAGCAGCCTAACCGGGACTAGCCAAGAGACCCAGTACTTC.

This chain joins TRBV3-1 (or the pseudogene TRBV3-2) and TRBJ1-3; TRBD1 might be the D (5 bases). Trimming removed 4 bases at V and 1 base at J, with 20 bases between. The length of the CDR3 is 18 residues. Germline lookup yields CDR1 LGHDT and CDR2 YNNKEL (reference sequence). The DNA for the CDR3 is TGTGCCAGCAGCCCGACCCGTGGGGGGTCTAGATCTGGAAACACCATATATTTT. This gives the protein CASSPTRGGSRSGNTIYF.

The chain joins TRBV5-4 to TRBJ2-1, with D perhaps matching TRBD1 (5 bases). Germline assignment: CDR1 SGHNT and CDR2 YYREEE (reference sequence). V was pared by 4 bases and J by 5 bases, with 13 bases between. The CDR3 sequence is 14 residues long. CDR3 sequence (DNA): TGTGCCAGCAGCCTCGGACAAATTAACAATGAGCAGTTCTTC. Its protein product is CASSLGQINNEQFF.

The chain carries TRBV9 and TRBJ1-2, with a possible D match to TRBD1 (6 bases). The V and J ends lost 0 bases and 3 bases respectively, with 12 bases between them. The CDR3 has 15 amino acids. From germline, CDR1 is SGDLS and CDR2 YYNGEE. The CDR3 sequence: CASSVAQQGHYGYTF. CDR3 in DNA: TGTGCCAGCAGCGTAGCGCAGCAGGGGCACTATGGCTACACCTTC.

This clone was counted only a few times. The V and J genes are TRBV25-1 and TRBJ1-4, with 8 nucleotides matching TRBD1. This CDR3 spans 14 amino acids. Germline CDR1 MGHDK, CDR2 SYGVNS. V shed 5 bases and J 6 bases; nucleotides not matched to a gene: 5. The CDR3 reads CASSLQGVDEKLFF. The DNA of the CDR3 is TGTGCCAGCAGTCTACAGGGGGTGGATGAAAAACTGTTTTTT.

The chain joins TRBV27 to TRBJ2-1; 12 nucleotides line up with TRBD2. The CDR3 totals 13 residues. The germline gives CDR1 MNHEY, CDR2 SMNVEV (reference sequence). Unmatched junction bases numbered 0, after V lost 2 bases and J lost 10 bases. The CDR3: CASSLGLAGEQFF. CDR3 DNA: TGTGCCAGCAGTTTAGGACTAGCGGGGGAGCAGTTCTTC.

The chain employs TRBV6-6 and TRBJ1-5; 7 nucleotides line up with TRBD1. The junction had 7 bases not matched to a gene; V was cut back by 6 bases and J by 2 bases. The CDR3 extends over 15 amino acids. The germline V gene has CDR1 MNHNY and CDR2 SVGAGI (reference sequence). CDR3 protein: CASRLTGVGNQPQHF. The DNA of the CDR3 is TGTGCCAGCAGACTTACAGGGGTAGGCAATCAGCCCCAGCATTTT.

The chain employs TRBV25-1 and TRBJ2-5, with 7 bases fitting TRBD2. The germline V gene encodes CDR1 MGHDK and CDR2 SYGVNS. This CDR3 contains 14 residues. V was pared by 4 bases and J by 7 bases, with 9 bases of the junction left unmatched. The CDR3 coding sequence is TGTGCCAGCAGTGTCGGGACTATATGGGGGACCCAGTACTTC. Residues: CASSVGTIWGTQYF.

This clone was recorded once. The rearrangement uses TRBV10-2 and TRBJ1-3, with 8 bases fitting TRBD1. Unmatched junction bases numbered 6, after V lost 7 bases and J lost 4 bases. The germline V gene encodes CDR1 WSHSY and CDR2 SAAADI. CDR3 size: 14 residues. CDR3 region: CASTGQGAGNTIYF. CDR3 coding DNA: TGCGCCAGCACCGGACAGGGAGCCGGAAACACCATATATTTT.

Notes on this clone: The junction departs from germline at one end; a sequencing error may be responsible. The genes are TRBV6-5 and TRBJ2-2; D not resolved. Looked up from germline, CDR1 is MNHEY and CDR2 is SVGAGI. CDR3 length: 15 residues. The DNA for the CDR3 is TGTGCCACCACCCAGAGGTCAGAGAACATCGGGGAGCTGTTTTTT. This encodes CATTQRSENIGELFF.

This chain uses TRBV12-5 with TRBJ1-3; 8 nucleotides match TRBD1. V shed 4 bases and J 0 bases; nucleotides not matched to a gene: 8. The CDR3 loop spans 17 amino acids. Germline CDR1 LGHNT, CDR2 FRNRAP. Here the CDR3 reads CASGWSRQGISGNTIYF. DNA of the CDR3: TGTGCTAGTGGTTGGAGTCGACAGGGGATCTCTGGAAACACCATATATTTT.

The rearrangement uses TRBV7-7 and TRBJ2-7, with 8 bases identical to TRBD2. This CDR3 contains 14 residues. V lost 5 bases, J lost 0 bases, and 3 bases stayed unmatched. The germline gives CDR1 SSHAT, CDR2 FNYEAQ (reference sequence). The CDR3, as DNA: TGTGCCAGCAGCGAGGGACTAGGCTCCTACGAGCAGTACTTC. Translated, it gives CASSEGLGSYEQYF.

The table lists this clone with a few counts. The chain links TRBV27 to TRBJ1-6; maybe TRBD1 (5 bases). The CDR3 sequence is 15 residues long. Trimming removed 2 bases from V and 11 bases from J, with 16 bases in between. Germline V gives CDR1 MNHEY, CDR2 SMNVEV (reference sequence). This CDR3 is CASSLNPGLGAPLHF. The CDR3 coding sequence is TGTGCCAGCAGTTTAAACCCAGGGCTTGGGGCACCCCTCCACTTT.

This chain joins TRBV6-5 and TRBJ1-5, with TRBD1 matching over 7 bases. This CDR3 is built from 15 residues. J gave up 0 bases and V 8 bases, and 7 bases lay outside the gene matches. Per the germline V gene, CDR1 is MNHEY and CDR2 is SVGAGI. As DNA, the CDR3 is TGTGCCAGCTGCGACAGGGTTAGTAGCAATCAGCCCCAGCATTTT. Its translation is CASCDRVSSNQPQHF.